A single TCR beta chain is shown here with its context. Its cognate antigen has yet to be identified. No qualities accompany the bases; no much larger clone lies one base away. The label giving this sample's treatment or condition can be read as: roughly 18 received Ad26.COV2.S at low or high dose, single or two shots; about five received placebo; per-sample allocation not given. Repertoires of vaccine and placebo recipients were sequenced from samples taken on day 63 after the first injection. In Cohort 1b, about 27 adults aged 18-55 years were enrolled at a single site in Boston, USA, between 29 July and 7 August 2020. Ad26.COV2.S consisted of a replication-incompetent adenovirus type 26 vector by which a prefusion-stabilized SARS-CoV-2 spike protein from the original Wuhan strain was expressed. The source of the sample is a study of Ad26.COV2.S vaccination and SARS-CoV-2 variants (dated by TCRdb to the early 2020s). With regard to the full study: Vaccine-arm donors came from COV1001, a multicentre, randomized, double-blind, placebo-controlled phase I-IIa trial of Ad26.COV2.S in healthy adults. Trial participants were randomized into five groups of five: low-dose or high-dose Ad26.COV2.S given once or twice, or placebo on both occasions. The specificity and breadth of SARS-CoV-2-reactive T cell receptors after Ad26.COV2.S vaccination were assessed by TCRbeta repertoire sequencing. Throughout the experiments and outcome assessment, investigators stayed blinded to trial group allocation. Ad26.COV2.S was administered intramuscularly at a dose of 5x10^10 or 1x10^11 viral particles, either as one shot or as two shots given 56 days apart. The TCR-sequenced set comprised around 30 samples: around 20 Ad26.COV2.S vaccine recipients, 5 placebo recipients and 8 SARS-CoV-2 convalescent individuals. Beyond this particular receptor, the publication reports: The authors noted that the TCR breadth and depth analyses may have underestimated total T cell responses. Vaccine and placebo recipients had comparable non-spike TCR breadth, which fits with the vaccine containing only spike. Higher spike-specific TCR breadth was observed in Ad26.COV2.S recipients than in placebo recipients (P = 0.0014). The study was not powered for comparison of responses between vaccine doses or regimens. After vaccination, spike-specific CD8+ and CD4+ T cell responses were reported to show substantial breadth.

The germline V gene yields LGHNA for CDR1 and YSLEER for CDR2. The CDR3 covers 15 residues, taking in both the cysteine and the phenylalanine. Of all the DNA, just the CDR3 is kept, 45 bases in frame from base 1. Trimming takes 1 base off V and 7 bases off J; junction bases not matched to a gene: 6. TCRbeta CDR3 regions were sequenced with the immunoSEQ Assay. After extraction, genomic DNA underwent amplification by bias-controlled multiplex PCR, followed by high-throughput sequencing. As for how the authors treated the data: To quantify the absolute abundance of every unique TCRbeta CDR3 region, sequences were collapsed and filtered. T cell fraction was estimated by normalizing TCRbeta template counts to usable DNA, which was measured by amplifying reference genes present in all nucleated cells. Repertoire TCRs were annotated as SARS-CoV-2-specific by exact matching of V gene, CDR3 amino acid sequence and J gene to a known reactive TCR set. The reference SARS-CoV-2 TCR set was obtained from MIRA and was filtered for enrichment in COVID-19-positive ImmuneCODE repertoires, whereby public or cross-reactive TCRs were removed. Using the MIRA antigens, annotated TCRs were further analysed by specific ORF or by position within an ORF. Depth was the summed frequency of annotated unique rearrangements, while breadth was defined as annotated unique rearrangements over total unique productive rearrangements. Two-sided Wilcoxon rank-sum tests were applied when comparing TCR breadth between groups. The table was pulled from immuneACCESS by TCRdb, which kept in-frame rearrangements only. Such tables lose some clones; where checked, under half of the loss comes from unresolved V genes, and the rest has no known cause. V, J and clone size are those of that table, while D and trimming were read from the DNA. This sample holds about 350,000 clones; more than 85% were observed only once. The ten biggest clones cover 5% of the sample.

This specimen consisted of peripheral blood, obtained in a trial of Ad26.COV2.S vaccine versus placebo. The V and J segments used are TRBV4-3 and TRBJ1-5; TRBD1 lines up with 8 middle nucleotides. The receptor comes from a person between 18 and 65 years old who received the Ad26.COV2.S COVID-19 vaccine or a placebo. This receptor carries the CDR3 CASSQGTGFGQPQHF. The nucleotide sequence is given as TGCGCCAGCAGCCAAGGGACAGGGTTTGGACAGCCCCAGCATTTT.